The clone carrying this TCR beta chain was recorded only once. Its matching antigen is unknown. The CDR3 consists of 12 residues. Germline CDR1 reads MDHEN; CDR2 reads SYDVKM. V lost 6 bases to trimming and J lost 1 base, with 7 bases between them. The data are from a study of early T cells in non-severe SARS-CoV-2 infection. Overall study context: Chains from this unsorted whole-blood bulk RNA could not be paired. General observations from the study: Missing private and CD4 specificities, VDJdb matching favored anti-spike CD8 responses.

As part of library construction, unique molecular identifiers were attached to individual cDNA molecules. In TCRdb, the 5' RACE reads were re-called with MiXCR into one record per CDR3 protein. Of about 77,000 distinct CDR3 sequences in the sample, about 17% were seen once. The sample consisted of whole blood. The receptor comes from an adult who was a healthcare worker with PCR-confirmed SARS-CoV-2 infection or an uninfected control (not recorded which). The chain carries TRBV28 and TRBJ2-7; D not resolved. For the CDR3, the DNA is TGTGCCAGCAGCCAGTATTCCTACGAGCAGTACTTC. It is translated as CASSQYSYEQYF.